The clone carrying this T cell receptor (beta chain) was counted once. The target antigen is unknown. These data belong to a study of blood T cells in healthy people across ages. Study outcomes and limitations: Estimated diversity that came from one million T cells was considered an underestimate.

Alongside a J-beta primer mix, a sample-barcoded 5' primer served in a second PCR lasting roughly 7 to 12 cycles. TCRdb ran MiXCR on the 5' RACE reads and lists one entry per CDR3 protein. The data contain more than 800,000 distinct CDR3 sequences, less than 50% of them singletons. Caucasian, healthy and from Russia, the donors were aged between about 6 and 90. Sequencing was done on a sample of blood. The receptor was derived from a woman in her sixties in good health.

For the CDR3, the DNA is TGTGCCAGCAGTTACTCCCCCTCTAGCGGTGAAGCCTACGAGCAGTACTTC. Translating gives CASSYSPSSGEAYEQYF. The genes are TRBV6-5 and TRBJ2-7; 7 bases match TRBD2. In germline, CDR1 is MNHEY, CDR2 SVGAGI. This CDR3 has 17 residues. The junction had 10 bases not matched to a gene; V was cut back by 0 bases and J by 2 bases.